One and the same sample provided the 22 T cell receptor beta chains below, sequenced in a study of CD8+ T cells in alopecia areata. As for treatment: oral pan-JAK inhibitor, 5-10 mg twice daily. RNA extraction was followed by reverse transcription into cDNA, which acted as the sequencing template. TCRdb keeps only in-frame clones here, not all; method: immunoSEQ multiplex PCR. The sample has some 150,000 clones; 45% to 60% are singletons. The sequenced sample was CD8+ T cells sorted from blood, obtained at week 4, from a patient treated with tofacitinib. The receptors were sampled from a human donor with alopecia areata.

This chain connects TRBV5-4 to TRBJ2-7; D is possibly TRBD1 or TRBD2 (5 bases each). Germline lookup yields CDR1 SGHNT and CDR2 YYREEE (reference sequence). The V and J ends lost 0 bases and 2 bases respectively, with 9 bases between them. CDR3 length: 14 amino acids. Here the CDR3 DNA reads TGTGCCAGCAGCTTGGGGGACGGAGCCTACGAGCAGTACTTC. Its translation is CASSLGDGAYEQYF.

This clone has a single count. The gene calls are TRBV13 and TRBJ1-5, with 7 bases matching TRBD1. This CDR3 comprises 15 residues. With 6 bases clipped from V and 2 bases from J, the junction kept 7 bases outside the gene matches. CDR1 is PRHDT, CDR2 FYEKMQ, per germline (reference sequence). Here the CDR3 DNA reads TGTGCCAGCAGTACCGACAGGGCAGGCAATCAGCCCCAGCATTTT. It specifies CASSTDRAGNQPQHF. The complete variable domain, with remaining parts taken from reference TRBV13 and TRBJ1-5, reads AAGVIQSPRHLIKEKRETATLKCYPIPRHDTVYWYQQGPGQDPQFLISFYEKMQSDKGSIPDRFSAQQFSDYHSELNMSSLELGDSALYFCASSTDRAGNQPQHFGDGTRLSIL.

This chain uses TRBV5-1 with TRBJ1-1; TRBD1 might be the D (6 bases). Trimming removed 2 bases from V and 3 bases from J, with 8 bases in between. The CDR3 runs 13 residues. Germline CDR1 and CDR2: SGHRS and YFSETQ. The CDR3 sequence is CASSFTGYTEAFF. The CDR3 coding sequence is TGCGCCAGCAGCTTCACAGGGTACACTGAAGCTTTCTTT.

CDR3 sequence (DNA): TGTGCCTGGGAGGGACTAGCGGGTAGAAATGGCGATGAGCAGTTCTTC. Amino acids: CAWEGLAGRNGDEQFF. The chain has TRBV30 and TRBJ2-1; the match to TRBD2 covers 12 bases. CDR3 length equals 16 residues. The germline CDR1 and CDR2 sequences are GTSNPN and SVGIG (reference sequence). V shed 5 bases and J 8 bases; nucleotides not matched to a gene: 13. The full variable domain, rest sourced from reference TRBV30 and TRBJ2-1, is SQTIHQWPATLVQPVGSPLSLECTVEGTSNPNLYWYRQAAGRGLQLLFYSVGIGQISSEVPQNLSASRPQDRQFILSSKKLLLSDSGFYLCAWEGLAGRNGDEQFFGPGTRLTVL.

V gene TRBV27 combines with J gene TRBJ2-5; weak D call: TRBD1 (5 bases). Trimming left V 5 bases short and J 5 bases short, with 15 bases between. CDR1 is MNHEY, CDR2 SMNVEV, per germline (reference sequence). The CDR3 covers 14 residues. CDR3 residues: CASSPTGALETQYF. CDR3 sequence (DNA): TGTGCCAGCAGTCCCACAGGAGCCTTGGAGACCCAGTACTTC.

This chain joins TRBV29-1 and TRBJ2-5; D call uncertain. Germline V lookup: CDR1 SQVTM, CDR2 ANQGSEA. The V end lost 6 bases, the J end lost 2 bases, and 19 bases lay between the germline ends. The CDR3 extends over 15 amino acids. This CDR3 reads CSVDLLTIQQETQYF. CDR3 DNA: TGCAGCGTGGACCTACTAACCATTCAACAAGAGACCCAGTACTTC.

The sample holds one count of this clone. The rearrangement joins TRBV27 to TRBJ2-2, with no clear D. V was clipped by 3 bases and J by 6 bases, with 2 bases between them. Germline V gene lookup returns CDR1 MNHEY and CDR2 SMNVEV (reference sequence). There are 11 residues in the CDR3. DNA of the CDR3: TGTGCCAGCAGTTTTGCCGGGGAGCTGTTTTTT. Its translation is CASSFAGELFF.

V and J are TRBV18 and TRBJ1-2; D perhaps matches TRBD1 (6 bases). The germline CDR1 and CDR2 sequences are KGHSH and LQKENI. V shed 5 bases and J shed 4 bases, with 11 bases lying between them. The CDR3 loop spans 13 amino acids. CDR3 DNA sequence: TGTGCCAGCTCAATGACGGACAGCTATGGCTACACCTTC. It translates to CASSMTDSYGYTF. Drawing the rest from reference TRBV18 and TRBJ1-2, the complete variable domain is NAGVMQNPRHLVRRRGQEARLRCSPMKGHSHVYWYRQLPEEGLKFMVYLQKENIIDESGMPKERFSAEFPKEGPSILRIQQVVRGDSAAYFCASSMTDSYGYTFGSGTRLTVV.

Many counts were recorded for this clone. This chain uses TRBV11-2 with TRBJ2-2; D is unresolved. The germline V and J ends were trimmed by 1 base and 3 bases, with 9 bases remaining between them. The CDR3 covers 15 residues. CDR1 SGHAT and CDR2 FQNNGV come from the germline V gene. The CDR3 bases are TGTGCCAGCAGCTTAGTAGGGAAGCACACCGGGGAGCTGTTTTTT. This translates into CASSLVGKHTGELFF.

The rearrangement links TRBV7-9 to TRBJ2-3; D unresolved. Germline CDR1 reads SEHNR; CDR2 reads FQNEAQ (reference sequence). The V gene lost 8 bases and the J gene lost 2 bases, with 14 bases spanning the gap. There are 14 residues in the CDR3. The CDR3 sequence is CASPTELNTDTQYF. The CDR3 bases are TGTGCCAGCCCTACGGAATTGAACACAGATACGCAGTATTTT.

The chain couples TRBV5-1 to TRBJ2-2; D perhaps matches TRBD2 (5 bases). CDR1 is SGHRS and CDR2 is YFSETQ in the germline V gene. V was trimmed by 0 bases and J by 1 base, leaving 16 bases between them. The CDR3 has 18 residues. The CDR3 region is CASSLERADLMNTGELFF. The CDR3 DNA follows: TGCGCCAGCAGCTTGGAGAGGGCAGACCTAATGAACACCGGGGAGCTGTTTTTT.

This clone came up once. The genes are TRBV30 and TRBJ1-1; D is uncertain. The germline V gene has CDR1 GTSNPN and CDR2 SVGIG (reference sequence). V was clipped by 0 bases and J by 0 bases, with 5 bases between them. The CDR3 extends over 13 amino acids. The CDR3 spells CAWSVQMNTEAFF. For the CDR3, the DNA is TGTGCCTGGAGTGTACAGATGAACACTGAAGCTTTCTTT.

The chain combines TRBV29-1 with TRBJ2-7, with D tentatively TRBD1 (6 bases). V lost 1 base to trimming and J lost 0 bases, with 7 bases between them. This CDR3 has 13 amino acids. Germline CDR1 and CDR2: SQVTM and ANQGSEA. Here the CDR3 reads CSVEGQDSYEQYF. The DNA for the CDR3 is TGCAGCGTTGAAGGACAGGACTCCTACGAGCAGTACTTC.

This sequence joins TRBV5-6 and TRBJ2-7; no reliable D call. This CDR3 spans 14 amino acids. V gave up 1 base and J gave up 1 base, with 9 bases separating them. Germline CDR1 is SGHDT and CDR2 is YYEEEE. The CDR3 region is CASSLFGQSYEQYF. Written as DNA, the CDR3 is TGTGCCAGCAGCTTGTTTGGGCAGTCCTACGAGCAGTACTTC.

The chain combines TRBV30 with TRBJ2-1; TRBD2 matches at 10 bases. Germline values: CDR1 GTSNPN, CDR2 SVGIG (reference sequence). The CDR3 has 16 residues. V shed 2 bases, J shed 7 bases, and the junction held 11 bases outside the gene matches. The CDR3 loop is CAWSMSLAGAENEQFF. CDR3 DNA sequence: TGTGCCTGGAGTATGTCCCTAGCGGGGGCAGAGAATGAGCAGTTCTTC.

This clone was counted ten times or more. Other DNA sequences in this sample translate to the same CDR3. CDR3 coding DNA: TGTGCCAGCAGTGATGGGAACACCGGGGAGCTGTTTTTT. The encoded protein is CASSDGNTGELFF. V is TRBV6-4 and J is TRBJ2-2, with D hard to call. V lost 3 bases and J 1 base, leaving 3 bases between the germline ends. The CDR3 length is 13 residues. Germline V CDR1 and CDR2: MRHNA, SNTAGT.

This chain uses TRBV30 with TRBJ1-1; D is unclear. This CDR3 is 13 amino acids long. Germline loops: CDR1 GTSNPN, CDR2 SVGIG (reference sequence). Deletions cut 0 bases from V and 4 bases from J, with 9 bases between. The CDR3 reads CAWSVLLSTEAFF. The CDR3 region has the DNA TGTGCCTGGAGTGTACTCCTAAGCACTGAAGCTTTCTTT. Combining the CDR3 with reference TRBV30 and TRBJ1-1 gives the whole variable domain SQTIHQWPATLVQPVGSPLSLECTVEGTSNPNLYWYRQAAGRGLQLLFYSVGIGQISSEVPQNLSASRPQDRQFILSSKKLLLSDSGFYLCAWSVLLSTEAFFGQGTRLTVV.

The CDR3 loop reads CASRLSTGMGELFF. The CDR3 DNA is TGTGCCAGCAGATTGTCGACAGGGATGGGGGAGCTGTTTTTT. The chain links TRBV5-4 to TRBJ2-2, with TRBD1 matching 7 bases. Germline V gene lookup returns CDR1 SGHNT and CDR2 YYREEE (reference sequence). CDR3 length: 14 amino acids. Losses at the gene ends were 5 bases for V and 8 bases for J; bases not matched to a gene: 9.

This clone has at least ten counts. The chain employs TRBV6-4 and TRBJ1-1; D is uncertain. CDR1 is MRHNA, CDR2 SNTAGT, per germline. V dropped 5 bases and J dropped 3 bases, with 13 bases sitting between them. The CDR3 runs 14 residues. The CDR3 loop is CASSSQPGYTEAFF. The CDR3 DNA sequence: TGTGCCAGCAGTTCACAACCGGGATACACTGAAGCTTTCTTT.

V is TRBV30 and J is TRBJ2-2; D is unresolved. Trimming shortened V by 2 bases and J by 1 base, and 8 bases separated the two germline ends. There are 14 residues in the CDR3. Germline CDR1 reads GTSNPN; CDR2 reads SVGIG (reference sequence). The CDR3 DNA reads TGTGCCTGGAGTATGGAAGAGAACACCGGGGAGCTGTTTTTT. Its translation: CAWSMEENTGELFF.

This chain joins TRBV7-6 and TRBJ1-2; D is perhaps TRBD1 (5 bases). This CDR3 is 16 amino acids long. Germline V lookup: CDR1 SGHVS, CDR2 FNYEAQ. V was shortened by 2 bases and J by 3 bases, with 16 bases between the two germline ends. This CDR3 is CASSLSAGSEDYGYTF. CDR3 bases: TGTGCCAGCAGCTTATCCGCAGGGTCAGAAGACTATGGCTACACCTTC.

This CDR3 reads CAWSVPWNTEAFF. The CDR3, as DNA: TGTGCCTGGAGTGTACCATGGAACACTGAAGCTTTCTTT. This chain joins TRBV30 and TRBJ1-1; D is uncertain. CDR1 and CDR2 (germline): GTSNPN, SVGIG (reference sequence). The CDR3 contains 13 residues. Deletions cut 0 bases from V and 1 base from J, with 6 bases between.